Following are 24 T cell receptor beta chains from one sample sequenced in a study of T-cell reconstitution after alpha-beta-depleted transplantation in children. It was with unique molecular identifiers that the TCRbeta library was prepared. TCRdb ran MiXCR on the PCR reads and lists one entry per CDR3 protein. The sample carries 500,000 to 650,000 distinct CDR3 sequences, over 10% recorded once. The sample in question was PBMCs, mostly from graft donor cells, obtained 360 days after TCRalphabeta/CD19-depleted stem cell transplant. These receptor sequences come from a male patient aged 10 to 17 who had a stem cell transplant for acute myeloid leukemia, so the T cells may come from the graft donor.

The chain is built from TRBV27 and TRBJ2-3; D may be TRBD1 (5 bases). Germline lookup yields CDR1 MNHEY and CDR2 SMNVEV (reference sequence). This CDR3 spans 14 amino acids. V was cut by 4 bases and J by 0 bases, with 8 bases left in between. CDR3 nucleotides: TGTGCCAGCAGTTATGACAGAAGCACAGATACGCAGTATTTT. The encoded protein is CASSYDRSTDTQYF.

For the CDR3, the DNA is TGCGCCAGCAGCCAAGCCCCCATGGGGACCCATTGGATTAACTATGGCTACACCTTC. Protein product: CASSQAPMGTHWINYGYTF. The chain links TRBV4-3 to TRBJ1-2; D is perhaps TRBD1 (5 bases). From germline, CDR1 is LGHNA and CDR2 YSLEER. CDR3 size: 19 residues. V lost 1 base and J lost 1, with 22 bases in between.

The chain employs TRBV7-9 and TRBJ2-1; TRBD2 aligns across 9 bases. This CDR3 comprises 17 residues. J gave up 4 bases and V 7 bases, and 14 bases lay outside the gene matches. Germline V CDR1 and CDR2: SEHNR, FQNEAQ (reference sequence). Here the CDR3 reads CASTPKVRLAVYNEQFF. CDR3 in DNA: TGTGCCAGCACCCCCAAGGTCCGACTAGCGGTTTACAATGAGCAGTTCTTC.

Only a few counts were recorded for this clonotype. The gene calls are TRBV27 and TRBJ2-1; TRBD2 matches at 9 bases. The CDR3 contains 16 residues. Germline values: CDR1 MNHEY, CDR2 SMNVEV (reference sequence). Losses at the gene ends were 2 bases for V and 4 bases for J; bases not matched to a gene: 6. The CDR3 sequence: CASSLMAGGPYNEQFF. The CDR3 DNA reads as TGTGCCAGCAGTTTAATGGCGGGAGGGCCTTACAATGAGCAGTTCTTC.

The gene calls are TRBV5-5 and TRBJ1-6, with a weak D call TRBD1 (5 bases). The CDR3 length is 14 residues. V lost 5 bases, J lost 2 bases, and 8 bases lay in between. Germline CDR1 reads SGHKS; CDR2 reads YYEKEE (reference sequence). CDR3 DNA: TGTGCCAGCAGTACAGGAACCTATAATTCACCCCTCCACTTT. Its translation is CASSTGTYNSPLHF.

The chain is built from TRBV7-3 and TRBJ2-7; D uncertain. The CDR3 has 13 residues. V shed 5 bases and J shed 6 bases, with 14 bases lying between them. Germline CDR1 is SGHTA and CDR2 is FQGTGA. CDR3 region: CASSTPPGFEQYF. CDR3 DNA sequence: TGTGCCAGCAGCACACCCCCGGGCTTCGAGCAGTACTTC.

This chain uses TRBV28 with TRBJ2-1; 11 nucleotides agree with TRBD2. Germline trimming cut 4 bases from V and 6 bases from J; bases unmatched to any gene: 5. The CDR3 totals 15 residues. CDR1 is MDHEN and CDR2 is SYDVKM in the germline V gene. The CDR3 loop is CASSWGTSGFNEQFF. CDR3 in DNA: TGTGCCAGCAGTTGGGGGACTAGCGGATTCAATGAGCAGTTCTTC.

J is TRBJ1-1 and V is TRBV5-1; TRBD1 matches 7 bases. This CDR3 contains 15 residues. From germline, CDR1 is SGHRS and CDR2 YFSETQ. V dropped 0 bases and J dropped 1; count of bases not matched to a gene: 3. The CDR3 here is CASSLGGGPNTEAFF. The DNA of the CDR3 is TGCGCCAGCAGCTTGGGAGGGGGCCCGAACACTGAAGCTTTCTTT.

The rearrangement uses TRBV3-1 and TRBJ2-2, with TRBD1 matching 9 bases. Germline assignment: CDR1 LGHDT and CDR2 YNNKEL (reference sequence). This CDR3 comprises 16 residues. The junction had 4 bases not matched to a gene; V was cut back by 4 bases and J by 1 base. The CDR3 here is CASSPWTGVNTGELFF. CDR3 coding DNA: TGTGCCAGCAGCCCCTGGACAGGGGTGAACACCGGGGAGCTGTTTTTT.

This clonotype has more than one count but fewer than ten. The chain joins TRBV11-3 to TRBJ2-2; 10 nucleotides match TRBD1. This CDR3 contains 17 residues. V dropped 3 bases and J dropped 5; count of bases not matched to a gene: 9. Germline-derived CDR1 and CDR2 are SGHNT and YENEEA. The DNA of the CDR3 is TGTGCCAGCAGCTTTCGCTCCGGGACAGGGGCGACCGGGGAGCTGTTTTTT. The encoded protein is CASSFRSGTGATGELFF.

The chain links TRBV7-9 to TRBJ2-1, with 9 bases fitting TRBD2. Per the germline V gene, CDR1 is SEHNR and CDR2 is FQNEAQ (reference sequence). J was trimmed by 3 bases and V by 5 bases; bases with no gene match: 8. The CDR3 sequence is 16 residues long. The CDR3 reads CASSLIAGDGYNEQFF. The CDR3 region has the DNA TGTGCCAGCAGCCTTATAGCGGGAGACGGCTACAATGAGCAGTTCTTC.

This clonotype was seen a few times. The CDR3 spells CASSSKFGWMFEKLFF. CDR3 coding DNA: TGTGCCAGCAGTTCCAAGTTCGGGTGGATGTTTGAAAAACTGTTTTTT. The chain is built from TRBV12-3 or TRBV12-4 and TRBJ1-4; the D is unclear. Trimming shortened V by 4 bases and J by 7 bases, and 19 bases separated the two germline ends. The CDR3 length is 16 residues.

The chain employs TRBV2 and TRBJ2-1; 10 bases agree with TRBD2. Looked up from germline, CDR1 is SNHLY and CDR2 is FYNNEI. The CDR3 extends over 15 amino acids. V gave up 1 base and J gave up 8 bases; unmatched junction bases: 5. The CDR3 nucleotides read TGTGCCAGCAGTGAAGGGGCTAGCGGGAGCTATGAGCAGTTCTTC. Its protein product is CASSEGASGSYEQFF.

This clonotype was observed many times. The gene calls are TRBV29-1 and TRBJ2-1, with D perhaps TRBD1 (6 bases). The CDR3 has 14 residues. Germline V lookup: CDR1 SQVTM, CDR2 ANQGSEA. The germline V and J ends were trimmed by 7 bases and 4 bases, with 17 bases remaining between them. Here the CDR3 reads CSARGHVAYNEQFF. Written as DNA, the CDR3 is TGCAGCGCCCGGGGACATGTTGCGTACAATGAGCAGTTCTTC.

The rearrangement joins TRBV3-1 to TRBJ2-1, with TRBD2 matching over 9 bases. The trim removed 2 bases at V and 4 bases at J, leaving 6 bases unmatched. CDR1 and CDR2 from the germline V gene are LGHDT and YNNKEL (reference sequence). This CDR3 is built from 16 residues. CDR3 loop: CASSQYHLAGYNEQFF. Written as DNA, the CDR3 is TGTGCCAGCAGCCAATATCACCTAGCGGGGTACAATGAGCAGTTCTTC.

This clonotype was seen ten or more times. This chain uses TRBV6-2 or TRBV6-3 with TRBJ1-1, with D perhaps TRBD1 (6 bases). Deletions cut 8 bases from V and 0 bases from J, with 10 bases between. The V gene's germline CDR1 is MNHEY and CDR2 SVGEGT. This CDR3 comprises 13 residues. The CDR3 sequence is CASGGHMNTEAFF. The CDR3 region has the DNA TGTGCCAGCGGGGGACATATGAACACTGAAGCTTTCTTT.

In its sample, this clonotype was seen a few times. The chain combines TRBV20-1 with TRBJ2-1, with D tentatively TRBD1 (8 bases). Germline V gene data show CDR1 as DFQATT and CDR2 as SNEGSKA (reference sequence). Trimming took off 0 bases at V and 10 bases at J, with 25 bases between the two ends. The CDR3 spans 17 residues. The CDR3 here is CSARDLSGTGGVWEQFF. DNA for the CDR3: TGCAGTGCTAGAGATCTAAGCGGGACAGGTGGGGTATGGGAGCAGTTCTTC.

This clonotype was seen a few times. This chain links TRBV20-1 with TRBJ1-2, with 7 bases that match TRBD1. The CDR3 is 17 residues long. Germline V CDR1 and CDR2: DFQATT, SNEGSKA (reference sequence). J was trimmed by 4 bases and V by 3 bases; bases with no gene match: 17. The DNA for the CDR3 is TGCAGTGCTAGTCTGAGCCGGGACAGACCAAGGATCTATGGCTACACCTTC. It encodes CSASLSRDRPRIYGYTF.

This clonotype was seen more than once but under ten times. This sequence joins TRBV20-1 and TRBJ1-6; TRBD1 matches at 10 bases. CDR1 and CDR2 from the germline V gene are DFQATT and SNEGSKA (reference sequence). This CDR3 is built from 15 residues. V lost 6 bases and J lost 3; bases outside the gene matches: 5. The DNA of the CDR3 is TGCAGTGCCGGGGGACAGGGGTTCTATAATTCACCCCTCCACTTT. Its protein is CSAGGQGFYNSPLHF.

The gene calls are TRBV18 and TRBJ2-2, with D possibly being TRBD2 (5 bases). With 0 bases removed from V and 7 bases from J, the gap between germline ends came to 12 bases. CDR1 and CDR2 (germline): KGHSH, LQKENI. CDR3 length: 15 amino acids. The CDR3 bases are TGTGCCAGCTCACCACCTGTGGGAGAAAGCGGGGAGCTGTTTTTT. Protein sequence: CASSPPVGESGELFF.

This chain links TRBV6-6 with TRBJ2-7, with D possibly matching TRBD1 (5 bases). The V gene's germline CDR1 is MNHNY and CDR2 SVGAGI (reference sequence). V lost 2 bases, J lost 6 bases, and 11 bases lay in between. CDR3 length equals 13 residues. In nucleotides, the CDR3 is TGTGCCAGCAGTTACGCAGGGTCCGGCGAGCAGTACTTC. Translated, it gives CASSYAGSGEQYF.

The V and J genes are TRBV3-1 and TRBJ2-2, with D uncertain. Trimming shortened V by 1 base and J by 2 bases, and 11 bases separated the two germline ends. Per germline, CDR1 LGHDT and CDR2 YNNKEL (reference sequence). The CDR3 is 16 residues long. CDR3 nucleotides: TGTGCCAGCAGCCAAGTGCCCAGCGCTAACACCGGGGAGCTGTTTTTT. It translates to CASSQVPSANTGELFF.

V and J are TRBV14 and TRBJ1-5; TRBD1 might be the D (6 bases). V lost 5 bases, J lost 6 bases, and 14 bases lay in between. CDR1 is SGHDN, CDR2 FVKESK, per germline. The CDR3 extends over 14 amino acids. The CDR3 nucleotides read TGTGCCAGCAGCTTAGGGGGTTCGGGTCAGCCCCAGCATTTT. Protein sequence: CASSLGGSGQPQHF.

The chain uses TRBV4-3 and TRBJ2-3; D uncertain. Trimming took 0 bases from V and 0 from J, leaving 16 bases between them. The CDR3 totals 18 residues. Germline V gene data show CDR1 as LGHNA and CDR2 as YSLEER. CDR3 DNA: TGCGCCAGCAGCCAAGATGTTGTCCGGTTATCTAGCACAGATACGCAGTATTTT. It encodes CASSQDVVRLSSTDTQYF.